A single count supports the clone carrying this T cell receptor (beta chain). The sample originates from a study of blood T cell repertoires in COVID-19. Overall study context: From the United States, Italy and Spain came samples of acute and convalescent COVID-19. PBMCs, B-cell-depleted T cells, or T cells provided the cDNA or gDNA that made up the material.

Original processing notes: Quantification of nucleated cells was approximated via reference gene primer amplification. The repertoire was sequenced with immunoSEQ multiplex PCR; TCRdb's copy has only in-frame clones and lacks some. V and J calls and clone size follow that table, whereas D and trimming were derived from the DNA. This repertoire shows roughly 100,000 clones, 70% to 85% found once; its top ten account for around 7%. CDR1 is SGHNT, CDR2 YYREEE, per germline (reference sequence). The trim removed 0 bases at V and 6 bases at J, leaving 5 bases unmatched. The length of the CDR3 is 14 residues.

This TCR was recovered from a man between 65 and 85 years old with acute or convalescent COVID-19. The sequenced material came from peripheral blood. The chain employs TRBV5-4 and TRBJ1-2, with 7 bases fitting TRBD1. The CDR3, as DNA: TGTGCCAGCAGCTTGGGAGGGGGCAGAGATGGCTACACCTTC. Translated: CASSLGGGRDGYTF. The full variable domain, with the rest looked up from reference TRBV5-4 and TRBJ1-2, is ETGVTQSPTHLIKTRGQQVTLRCSSQSGHNTVSWYQQALGQGPQFIFQYYREEENGRGNFPPRFSGLQFPNYSSELNVNALELDDSALYLCASSLGGGRDGYTFGSGTRLTVV.